The T cell receptor beta chain under discussion was sequenced for a study of blood T cell repertoires in COVID-19. Study information: The origin of the acute and convalescent COVID-19 samples was the United States, Italy and Spain. Sample material is recorded as cDNA or gDNA derived from T cells, B-cell-depleted T cells, or PBMCs.

Original data processing: The assay estimated nucleated cells by amplifying reference gene primers. Profiled with immunoSEQ multiplex PCR; TCRdb holds only in-frame clones, not every one. V, J and clone size derive from that table, while D and trimming were established from the DNA sequence. The data contain 200,000 to 250,000 clones, 70% to 90% of them singletons. Patients at the Seattle site were enrolled during active infection and followed longitudinally. Per the germline V gene, CDR1 is MNHEY and CDR2 is SVGEGT. V gave up 2 bases and J gave up 8 bases, with 25 bases separating them. This CDR3 has 18 residues.

The TCR was taken from a woman between 65 and 79 years old with COVID-19, enrolled during active disease. The specimen was peripheral blood. This rearrangement joins TRBV6-2 or TRBV6-3 to TRBJ2-1, with a possible D match to TRBD2 (7 bases). CDR3 sequence reads: CASSYGGGGTPLRDEQFF. CDR3 DNA: TGTGCCAGCAGTTACGGGGGGGGTGGGACACCCCTGAGGGATGAGCAGTTCTTC.